This entry lists 25 T cell receptor beta chains sequenced from one sample in a study of beta chain features in type 1 diabetes (dated by TCRdb to about 2018). The library was generated by the immunoSEQ multiplex PCR assay. All of the isolated RNA was reverse transcribed with the High Capacity cDNA Reverse Transcription Kit, so expressed TCRB transcripts were sequenced. The table comes from immuneACCESS by way of TCRdb, which keeps in-frame sequences with V and J called. Part of the clones is missing from these tables; in studies checked, under half for an unresolved V gene and the rest for unknown reasons. Within this sample are 300,000 to 350,000 clones, with less than 10% of them counted one time only. Approximately 0.44% of the sample comes from the top ten. The sample taken for sequencing was central memory CD4+ T cells from blood. These receptors all come from a woman in her late teens or twenties in good health.

This clone was found a few times. The CDR3 coding sequence is TGTGCCAGCAGCAAACAGGCCTACTACGAGCAGTACTTC. It specifies CASSKQAYYEQYF. The chain has TRBV2 and TRBJ2-7; possible D gene TRBD1, 5 bases. The V end was cut by 6 bases, the J end by 3 bases, with 12 bases between. CDR3 length: 13 amino acids. Germline V gene sequence: CDR1 SNHLY, CDR2 FYNNEI.

J is TRBJ2-7 and V is TRBV7-2, with TRBD1 as a possible D gene (7 bases). CDR1 and CDR2 (germline): SGHTA, FQGNSA. V was shortened by 7 bases and J by 4 bases, with 17 bases between the two germline ends. The CDR3 totals 14 residues. CDR3 in amino acids: CASTLGGGLYEQYF. The CDR3 nucleotides read TGTGCCAGCACACTAGGGGGCGGACTATACGAGCAGTACTTC.

V and J are TRBV28 and TRBJ2-1, with D perhaps matching TRBD1 (7 bases). V dropped 1 base and J dropped 5 bases, with 12 bases sitting between them. Germline V lookup: CDR1 MDHEN, CDR2 SYDVKM. The CDR3 is 15 amino acids. The CDR3 coding sequence is TGTGCCAGCAGTTTATCAGGGGGAGGAGACAATGAGCAGTTCTTC. Translation gives CASSLSGGGDNEQFF. The full variable domain, its missing parts supplied by reference TRBV28 and TRBJ2-1, is DVKVTQSSRYLVKRTGEKVFLECVQDMDHENMFWYRQDPGLGLRLIYFSYDVKMKEKGDIPEGYSVSREKKERFSLILESASTNQTSMYLCASSLSGGGDNEQFFGPGTRLTVL.

CDR3 DNA sequence: TGTGCCAGCTCACCGAGGGGACAGGGAGAGATCGGCACTGAAGCTTTCTTT. It translates to CASSPRGQGEIGTEAFF. V is TRBV18 and J is TRBJ1-1; 9 positions match TRBD1. V trimming: 3 bases; J trimming: 4 bases; junction bases outside the gene matches: 12. Germline V gives CDR1 KGHSH, CDR2 LQKENI. This CDR3 has 17 residues.

The genes are TRBV29-1 and TRBJ2-2; D uncertain. The germline V gene encodes CDR1 SQVTM and CDR2 ANQGSEA. V gave up 0 bases and J gave up 2 bases, with 10 bases separating them. The CDR3 spans 15 residues. The CDR3 DNA reads as TGCAGCGTTGAAGAGTTGGGCGGTAACACCGGGGAGCTGTTTTTT. It encodes CSVEELGGNTGELFF.

In its sample, this clone was seen many times. The same CDR3 can be traced to other DNA sequences in this sample. This rearrangement joins TRBV7-2 to TRBJ2-7, with D tentatively TRBD2 (6 bases). The germline V gene has CDR1 SGHTA and CDR2 FQGNSA. The V and J ends lost 2 bases and 0 bases respectively, with 8 bases between them. The CDR3 is made up of 14 amino acids. CDR3 residues: CASSLSRDSYEQYF. DNA of the CDR3: TGTGCCAGCAGCTTATCGCGGGACTCCTACGAGCAGTACTTC.

This clone occurred many times. The chain is built from TRBV19 and TRBJ1-5; D gene ambiguous. CDR3 length equals 16 residues. V lost 5 bases, J lost 2 bases, and 16 bases lay in between. The germline gives CDR1 LNHDA, CDR2 SQIVND (reference sequence). The CDR3 loop reads CASSQPTRVGNQPQHF. CDR3 coding DNA: TGTGCCAGTAGTCAGCCTACAAGGGTGGGCAATCAGCCCCAGCATTTT.

At least ten counts were recorded for this clone. The rearrangement links TRBV5-8 to TRBJ2-3; TRBD2 matches 9 bases. The CDR3 runs to 15 residues. Per germline, CDR1 SGHTS and CDR2 YDEGEE. With 0 bases clipped from V and 4 bases from J, the junction kept 3 bases outside the gene matches. DNA of the CDR3: TGTGCCAGCAGCTTGGGCGGGAGGGCCGCAGATACGCAGTATTTT. It is translated as CASSLGGRAADTQYF.

This clone has at least ten counts. An end of the junction differs from the germline gene, which may be a read error. The genes are TRBV2 and TRBJ1-4, with a weak D call TRBD1 (6 bases). Per the germline V gene, CDR1 is SNHLY and CDR2 is FYNNEI. There are 14 residues in the CDR3. This CDR3 is CASSGQNGYEKLFF. CDR3 coding DNA: TGTGCCAGTAGTGGACAGAACGGTTATGAAAAACTGTTTTTT.

The chain has TRBV7-8 and TRBJ2-5; D unresolved. CDR1 and CDR2 (germline): SGHVS, FQNEAQ. The CDR3 runs to 16 residues. The V end was cut by 0 bases, the J end by 2 bases, with 13 bases between. CDR3 sequence (DNA): TGTGCCAGCAGCTTAGCGCCATTGGGGATTCAAGAGACCCAGTACTTC. Translating gives CASSLAPLGIQETQYF.

The chain recombines TRBV5-4 with TRBJ1-1; D is undetermined. Trimming removed 0 bases at V and 1 base at J, with 4 bases between. Germline CDR1 is SGHNT and CDR2 is YYREEE (reference sequence). The CDR3 contains 13 residues. The CDR3 DNA is TGTGCCAGCAGCTTGGATTCGAACACTGAAGCTTTCTTT. Residues: CASSLDSNTEAFF.

In this sample, this clone turned up many times. This sample also contains other DNA sequences that code for the same CDR3. The chain couples TRBV15 to TRBJ1-3; D not resolved. The CDR3 covers 16 residues. Per the germline V gene, CDR1 is LNHNV and CDR2 is YYDKDF (reference sequence). V lost 0 bases and J 0 bases, leaving 9 bases between the germline ends. CDR3 bases: TGTGCCACCAGCAGAGAGGGGTGGGGCTCTGGAAACACCATATATTTT. Translating gives CATSREGWGSGNTIYF.

Only a few counts were recorded for this clone. The chain combines TRBV5-4 with TRBJ2-3; D is possibly TRBD1 or TRBD2 (5 bases each). Trimming removed 0 bases at V and 4 bases at J, with 15 bases between. This CDR3 has 16 residues. The germline V gene has CDR1 SGHNT and CDR2 YYREEE (reference sequence). CDR3 protein: CASSLVRGGGADTQYF. DNA for the CDR3: TGTGCCAGCAGCTTGGTACGGGGTGGGGGAGCAGATACGCAGTATTTT.

This clone was picked up many times. V gene TRBV11-2 combines with J gene TRBJ1-2; a possible D gene is TRBD1 (6 bases). Trimming stripped 3 bases from V and 4 bases from J, with 15 bases between. The CDR3 consists of 15 residues. Germline V CDR1 and CDR2: SGHAT, FQNNGV. The CDR3 reads CASSFLVGQTYGYTF. In DNA form, the CDR3 reads TGTGCCAGCAGCTTCCTCGTGGGACAAACCTATGGCTACACCTTC.

The chain employs TRBV4-3 and TRBJ2-7; D is undetermined. CDR1 LGHNA and CDR2 YSLEER come from the germline V gene. V lost 0 bases and J 8 bases, leaving 11 bases between the germline ends. The CDR3 loop spans 13 amino acids. The CDR3 is CASSQDYGRKQYF. DNA for the CDR3: TGCGCCAGCAGCCAAGATTACGGAAGGAAGCAGTACTTC.

This clone has more than one count but fewer than ten. The identical CDR3 is also encoded by other nucleotide sequences in the sample. The rearrangement joins TRBV4-3 to TRBJ2-7, with TRBD2 matching over 10 bases. V shed 1 base, J shed 2 bases, and the junction held 2 bases outside the gene matches. There are 15 residues in the CDR3. The germline gives CDR1 LGHNA, CDR2 YSLEER. The CDR3 spells CASSQVLAGAYEQYF. The CDR3 DNA follows: TGCGCCAGCAGCCAAGTGCTAGCGGGAGCCTACGAGCAGTACTTC.

This clone was seen only a few times. This chain uses TRBV28 with TRBJ2-7, with a tentative D call TRBD2 (6 bases). Germline V gene data show CDR1 as MDHEN and CDR2 as SYDVKM. V was trimmed by 6 bases and J by 4 bases, leaving 16 bases between them. The CDR3 is made up of 14 amino acids. In DNA form, the CDR3 reads TGTGCCAGCAGGCTTTCGGTGGCGGGGTACGAGCAGTACTTC. Translated: CASRLSVAGYEQYF. The full variable domain, rest sourced from reference TRBV28 and TRBJ2-7, is DVKVTQSSRYLVKRTGEKVFLECVQDMDHENMFWYRQDPGLGLRLIYFSYDVKMKEKGDIPEGYSVSREKKERFSLILESASTNQTSMYLCASRLSVAGYEQYFGPGTRLTVT.

This clone was seen ten or more times. This sequence joins TRBV2 and TRBJ2-7, with unresolved D. The CDR3 has 13 amino acids. Looked up from germline, CDR1 is SNHLY and CDR2 is FYNNEI. V was trimmed by 7 bases and J by 4 bases, leaving 14 bases between them. The CDR3 region is CASMVGYGYEQYF. CDR3 nucleotide sequence: TGTGCCAGCATGGTAGGATACGGGTACGAGCAGTACTTC. The full variable domain, rest sourced from reference TRBV2 and TRBJ2-7, is EPEVTQTPSHQVTQMGQEVILRCVPISNHLYFYWYRQILGQKVEFLVSFYNNEISEKSEIFDDQFSVERPDGSNFTLKIRSTKLEDSAMYFCASMVGYGYEQYFGPGTRLTVT.

In regard to this clone: Other DNA sequences in the sample encode the same CDR3. The J gene is TRBJ2-3, the V gene TRBV18, with D unclear. CDR3 length: 13 amino acids. Germline CDR1 is KGHSH and CDR2 is LQKENI. The V and J ends lost 3 bases and 5 bases respectively, with 9 bases between them. In DNA form, the CDR3 reads TGTGCCAGCTCACCTACAAACGGAGATACGCAGTATTTT. Translated, it gives CASSPTNGDTQYF. The full variable domain, completed using reference TRBV18 and TRBJ2-3, is NAGVMQNPRHLVRRRGQEARLRCSPMKGHSHVYWYRQLPEEGLKFMVYLQKENIIDESGMPKERFSAEFPKEGPSILRIQQVVRGDSAAYFCASSPTNGDTQYFGPGTRLTVL.

Only a few counts were recorded for this clone. The chain has TRBV27 and TRBJ2-1; TRBD1 matches at 7 bases. J gave up 3 bases and V 6 bases, and 5 bases lay outside the gene matches. There are 14 residues in the CDR3. Germline lookup yields CDR1 MNHEY and CDR2 SMNVEV (reference sequence). The CDR3 DNA is TGTGCCAGCAGCCGACAGGGCTACTACAATGAGCAGTTCTTC. This encodes CASSRQGYYNEQFF.

The gene calls are TRBV7-2 and TRBJ2-1; the match to TRBD2 covers 8 bases. This CDR3 has 15 amino acids. V was clipped by 5 bases and J by 1 base; unmatched bases: 4. The germline V gene encodes CDR1 SGHTA and CDR2 FQGNSA. The DNA for the CDR3 is TGTGCCAGCAGCAAAAGCGGGAGTTCCTACAATGAGCAGTTCTTC. This gives the protein CASSKSGSSYNEQFF.

The rearrangement uses TRBV4-2 and TRBJ2-3; 9 positions agree with TRBD2. The V and J ends lost 1 base and 6 bases, in that order; junction bases with no gene match: 14. Germline loops: CDR1 LGHNA, CDR2 YNFKEQ. This CDR3 has 18 amino acids. The CDR3 sequence: CASSQAEIAGERVDTQYF. The CDR3 coding sequence is TGTGCCAGCAGCCAAGCCGAAATAGCGGGAGAGAGAGTGGATACGCAGTATTTT.

This clone was found a few times. DNA of the CDR3: TGTGCCAGTAGCCAAGGACAGGGAAACTCCTACGAGCAGTACTTC. Its protein product is CASSQGQGNSYEQYF. The rearrangement uses TRBV19 and TRBJ2-7; the match to TRBD1 covers 8 bases. Germline assignment: CDR1 LNHDA and CDR2 SQIVND (reference sequence). The CDR3 sequence is 15 residues long. The V segment lost 6 bases and the J segment 0 bases; nucleotides outside the gene matches: 7.

There are many counts of this clone. This chain joins TRBV13 and TRBJ2-6; D gene ambiguous. Germline V gives CDR1 PRHDT, CDR2 FYEKMQ (reference sequence). The CDR3 length is 14 residues. V was trimmed by 2 bases and J by 0 bases, leaving 2 bases between them. CDR3 sequence: CASSLLSGANVLTF. DNA of the CDR3: TGTGCCAGCAGCTTACTCTCTGGGGCCAACGTCCTGACTTTC.

The gene calls are TRBV25-1 and TRBJ1-2; unclear D gene. The CDR3 extends over 13 amino acids. Trimming took 2 bases from V and 8 from J, leaving 12 bases between them. The V gene's germline CDR1 is MGHDK and CDR2 SYGVNS. The CDR3 spells CASSETRARGYTF. The CDR3 coding sequence is TGTGCCAGCAGTGAAACGAGGGCGCGGGGCTACACCTTC.